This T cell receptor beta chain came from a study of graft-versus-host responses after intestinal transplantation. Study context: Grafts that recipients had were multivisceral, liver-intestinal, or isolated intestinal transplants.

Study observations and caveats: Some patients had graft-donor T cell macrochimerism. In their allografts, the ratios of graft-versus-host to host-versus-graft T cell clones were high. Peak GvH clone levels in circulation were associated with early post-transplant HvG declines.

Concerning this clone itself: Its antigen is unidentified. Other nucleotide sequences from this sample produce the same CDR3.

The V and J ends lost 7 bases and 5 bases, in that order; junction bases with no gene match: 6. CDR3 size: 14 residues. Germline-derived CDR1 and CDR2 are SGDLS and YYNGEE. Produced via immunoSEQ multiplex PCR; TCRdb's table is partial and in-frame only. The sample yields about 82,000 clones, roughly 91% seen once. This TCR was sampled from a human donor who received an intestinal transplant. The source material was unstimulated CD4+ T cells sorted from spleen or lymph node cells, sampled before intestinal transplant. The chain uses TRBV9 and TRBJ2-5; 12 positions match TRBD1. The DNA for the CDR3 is TGTGCCAGCTCCCGGGACAGGGGGCTGGAGACCCAGTACTTC. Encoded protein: CASSRDRGLETQYF.